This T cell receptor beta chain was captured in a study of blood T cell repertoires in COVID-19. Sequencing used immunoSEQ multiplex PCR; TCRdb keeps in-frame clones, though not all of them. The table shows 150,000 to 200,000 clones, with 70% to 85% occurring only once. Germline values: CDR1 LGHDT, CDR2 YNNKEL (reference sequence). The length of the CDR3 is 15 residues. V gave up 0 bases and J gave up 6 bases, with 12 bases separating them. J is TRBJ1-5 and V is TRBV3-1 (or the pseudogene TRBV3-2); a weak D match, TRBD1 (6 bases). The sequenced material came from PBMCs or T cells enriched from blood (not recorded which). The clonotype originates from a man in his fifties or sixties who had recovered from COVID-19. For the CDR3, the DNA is TGTGCCAGCAGCCAAGATGCTGGCAGGGGTCAGCCCCAGCATTTT. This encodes CASSQDAGRGQPQHF.